This passage covers 17 T cell receptor beta chains from one sample sequenced in a study of CD4 T cells in relation to SARS-CoV-2 and coronaviruses. Their antigen targets remain unknown. Repertoires were generated with immunoSEQ multiplex PCR, while TCRdb's copy carries only in-frame clones and drops some. This table has approximately 41,000 clones, under 80% appearing once. Input material: memory CD4+ T cells from PBMCs, cultured in vitro. These TCRs come from an adult with COVID-19.

The chain combines TRBV5-6 with TRBJ1-5; D remains ambiguous. With 0 bases removed from V and 7 bases from J, the gap between germline ends came to 5 bases. The CDR3 is made up of 12 amino acids. CDR1 and CDR2 (germline): SGHDT, YYEEEE. This chain's CDR3 is CASSLGQQPQHF. CDR3 in DNA: TGTGCCAGCAGCTTGGGGCAGCAGCCCCAGCATTTT.

This clone has a handful of counts. V gene TRBV29-1 combines with J gene TRBJ2-1; perhaps TRBD2 as D (5 bases). From germline, CDR1 is SQVTM and CDR2 ANQGSEA. The CDR3 has 13 amino acids. Between the trimmed V and J ends, which lost 3 bases and 10 bases, there was a span of 16 bases. The CDR3 is CSVDSRLADEQFF. The CDR3 nucleotides read TGCAGCGTTGATTCTCGGCTAGCCGACGAGCAGTTCTTC.

The V call is TRBV5-1, the J call TRBJ2-1, with D hard to call. Germline V gives CDR1 SGHRS, CDR2 YFSETQ. The CDR3 is 16 residues long. The V end was cut by 1 base, the J end by 4 bases, with 15 bases between. CDR3 nucleotide sequence: TGCGCCAGCAGCTTGATGGCCAGCAGTATATACAATGAGCAGTTCTTC. Protein product: CASSLMASSIYNEQFF.

Comments on this clone: Other DNA sequences in this specimen translate into the identical CDR3. The CDR3 reads CASSVVAGGTDTQYF. The CDR3 nucleotides read TGTGCCAGCAGCGTAGTAGCGGGGGGCACAGATACGCAGTATTTT. This chain joins TRBV9 and TRBJ2-3; 9 bases map to TRBD2. The germline V gene encodes CDR1 SGDLS and CDR2 YYNGEE. J gave up 1 base and V 0 bases, and 0 bases lay outside the gene matches. The CDR3 spans 15 residues. Full variable domain (rest looked up from reference TRBV9 and TRBJ2-3): DSGVTQTPKHLITATGQRVTLRCSPRSGDLSVYWYQQSLDQGLQFLIQYYNGEERAKGNILERFSAQQFPDLHSELNLSSLELGDSALYFCASSVVAGGTDTQYFGPGTRLTVL.

The chain is built from TRBV3-1 (or the pseudogene TRBV3-2) and TRBJ2-1; perhaps TRBD1 as D (5 bases). Germline V CDR1 and CDR2: LGHDT, YNNKEL (reference sequence). There are 18 residues in the CDR3. The ends were cut back, 5 bases at V and 5 bases at J, with 25 bases in the middle. The CDR3 reads CASSTLDSEVVGNNEQFF. DNA of the CDR3: TGTGCCAGCAGCACTCTTGACAGCGAAGTTGTGGGCAACAATGAGCAGTTCTTC.

Written as DNA, the CDR3 is TGTGCCAGCAGTTCCCCTGGGACAGCTGGACATAATTCACCCCTCCACTTT. Protein product: CASSSPGTAGHNSPLHF. The chain employs TRBV28 and TRBJ1-6; 7 positions agree with TRBD1. The CDR3 extends over 17 amino acids. Germline loops: CDR1 MDHEN, CDR2 SYDVKM. With V trimmed by 4 bases and J by 5 bases, 11 bases remained unmatched.

The chain combines TRBV5-1 with TRBJ2-5; 8 nucleotides align to TRBD2. Germline assignment: CDR1 SGHRS and CDR2 YFSETQ. CDR3 length: 16 residues. J gave up 4 bases and V 1 base, and 9 bases lay outside the gene matches. This CDR3 reads CASSLSPAGDGETQYF. DNA of the CDR3: TGCGCCAGCAGCTTGTCCCCAGCGGGAGACGGAGAGACCCAGTACTTC. The full variable domain, in which reference TRBV5-1 and TRBJ2-5 provide the parts outside the CDR3, is KAGVTQTPRYLIKTRGQQVTLSCSPISGHRSVSWYQQTPGQGLQFLFEYFSETQRNKGNFPGRFSGRQFSNSRSEMNVSTLELGDSALYLCASSLSPAGDGETQYFGPGTRLLVL.

The chain is built from TRBV10-1 and TRBJ2-3; 9 bases fit TRBD2. The CDR3 has 17 amino acids. Germline CDR1 and CDR2: WNHNN and SYGVQD (reference sequence). Trimming cost V 0 bases and J 2 bases; bases outside gene matches: 6. CDR3 bases: TGCGCCAGCAGTGAGTCTGGAAGACTAGCGGTCACAGATACGCAGTATTTT. This gives the protein CASSESGRLAVTDTQYF.

The gene calls are TRBV5-4 and TRBJ2-7; 8 bases are a match to TRBD2. The length of the CDR3 is 15 residues. Germline CDR1 and CDR2: SGHNT and YYREEE (reference sequence). V shed 2 bases and J 3 bases; nucleotides not matched to a gene: 7. CDR3 bases: TGTGCCAGCAGCTTAGGGGGGACTAGAGTCTACGAGCAGTACTTC. Its translation is CASSLGGTRVYEQYF.

This chain links TRBV4-2 with TRBJ1-1; tentatively, D is TRBD1 (5 bases). The CDR3 spans 15 residues. The germline V and J ends were trimmed by 4 bases and 2 bases, with 14 bases remaining between them. Germline V gives CDR1 LGHNA, CDR2 YNFKEQ. The CDR3 here is CASSPLGTVNTEAFF. In DNA form, the CDR3 reads TGTGCCAGCAGCCCACTAGGGACGGTAAACACTGAAGCTTTCTTT.

The rearrangement joins TRBV12-3 or TRBV12-4 to TRBJ2-2; no firm D call. Between the trimmed V and J ends, which lost 6 bases and 6 bases, there was a span of 8 bases. The CDR3 length is 12 residues. In DNA, the CDR3 is TGTGCCAGCAGCTTTTGGGCCGGGGAGCTGTTTTTT. Protein: CASSFWAGELFF.

This chain connects TRBV28 to TRBJ2-2, with D tentatively TRBD1 or TRBD2 (5 bases each). CDR1 and CDR2 (germline): MDHEN, SYDVKM. V dropped 6 bases and J dropped 6 bases, with 26 bases sitting between them. The CDR3 is 18 amino acids. The DNA of the CDR3 is TGTGCCAGCAGCTACGCCCCCGGGGTAAGGGGTTACTCCGGGGAGCTGTTTTTT. Its translation: CASSYAPGVRGYSGELFF.

The rearrangement links TRBV7-9 to TRBJ2-3, with D perhaps TRBD1 (5 bases). Germline assignment: CDR1 SEHNR and CDR2 FQNEAQ (reference sequence). The CDR3 is 13 amino acids. The V and J ends lost 10 bases and 2 bases respectively, with 13 bases between them. In DNA, the CDR3 is TGTGCCACCCCTCAGGGTGCCACAGATACGCAGTATTTT. It translates to CATPQGATDTQYF. Together with reference TRBV7-9 and TRBJ2-3, the CDR3 gives the full variable domain: DTGVSQNPRHKITKRGQNVTFRCDPISEHNRLYWYRQTLGQGPEFLTYFQNEAQLEKSRLLSDRFSAERPKGSFSTLEIQRTEQGDSAMYLCATPQGATDTQYFGPGTRLTVL.

The rearrangement joins TRBV3-1 (or the pseudogene TRBV3-2) to TRBJ2-2; 9 bases map to TRBD2. Trimming cost V 1 base and J 1 base; bases outside gene matches: 7. This CDR3 has 18 amino acids. Looked up from germline, CDR1 is LGHDT and CDR2 is YNNKEL (reference sequence). This CDR3 is CASSQGVSGSGNTGELFF. In DNA form, the CDR3 reads TGTGCCAGCAGCCAAGGGGTTAGCGGGAGCGGGAACACCGGGGAGCTGTTTTTT.

This chain uses TRBV30 with TRBJ2-1, with 11 bases identical to TRBD2. V was clipped by 2 bases and J by 5 bases; unmatched bases: 5. This CDR3 has 15 residues. CDR1 and CDR2 (germline): GTSNPN, SVGIG (reference sequence). The CDR3 DNA sequence: TGTGCCTGGAGTACGGGACTAGCGGACGACAATGAGCAGTTCTTC. Amino acids: CAWSTGLADDNEQFF.

The CDR3 DNA follows: TGTGCCAGCAGTTTTCTCGCGGGAACTGAGCAGTTCTTC. Translated, it gives CASSFLAGTEQFF. The rearrangement uses TRBV12-3 or TRBV12-4 and TRBJ2-1, with D possibly being TRBD2 (6 bases). The V gene lost 3 bases and the J gene lost 9 bases, with 12 bases spanning the gap. The CDR3 has 13 residues.

The chain carries TRBV19 and TRBJ2-3; weak D call: TRBD1 (5 bases). V lost 1 base and J 6 bases, leaving 17 bases between the germline ends. Germline-derived CDR1 and CDR2 are LNHDA and SQIVND (reference sequence). This CDR3 is built from 16 residues. In nucleotides, the CDR3 is TGTGCCAGTAGTATAGTTTTCGTGGGCTCAGGGGATACGCAGTATTTT. Translation: CASSIVFVGSGDTQYF.